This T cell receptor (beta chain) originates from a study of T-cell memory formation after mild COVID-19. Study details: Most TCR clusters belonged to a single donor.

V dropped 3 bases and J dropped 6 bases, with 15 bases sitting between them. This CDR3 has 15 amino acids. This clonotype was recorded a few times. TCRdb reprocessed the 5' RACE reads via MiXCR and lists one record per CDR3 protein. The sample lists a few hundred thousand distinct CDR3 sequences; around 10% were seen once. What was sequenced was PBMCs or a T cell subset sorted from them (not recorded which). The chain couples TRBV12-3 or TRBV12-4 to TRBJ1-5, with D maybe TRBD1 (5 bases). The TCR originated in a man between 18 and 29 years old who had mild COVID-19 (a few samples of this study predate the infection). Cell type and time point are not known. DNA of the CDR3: TGTGCCAGCAGTTTCGGGAGGCAGGGCGGTCAGCCCCAGCATTTT. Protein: CASSFGRQGGQPQHF.